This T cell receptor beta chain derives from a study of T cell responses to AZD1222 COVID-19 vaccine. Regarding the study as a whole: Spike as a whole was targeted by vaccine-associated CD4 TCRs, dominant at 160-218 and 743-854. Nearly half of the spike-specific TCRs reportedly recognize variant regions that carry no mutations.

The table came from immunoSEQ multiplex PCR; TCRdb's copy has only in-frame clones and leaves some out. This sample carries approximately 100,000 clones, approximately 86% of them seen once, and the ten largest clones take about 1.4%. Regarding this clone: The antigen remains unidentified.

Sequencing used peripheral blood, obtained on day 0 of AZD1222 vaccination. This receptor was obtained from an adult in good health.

CDR3 residues: CASSQGPNRGGNIQYF. CDR3 DNA: TGCGCCAGCAGCCAAGGTCCTAACAGGGGGGGGAACATTCAGTACTTC. The genes are TRBV4-3 and TRBJ2-4, with D possibly being TRBD1 (8 bases). Per germline, CDR1 LGHNA and CDR2 YSLEER. The ends were cut back, 1 base at V and 7 bases at J, with 17 bases in the middle. The CDR3 extends over 16 amino acids.